Only a few counts were recorded for the clone carrying this T cell receptor beta chain. The record originates from a study of regulatory T cells in long-lasting Graves disease. Time point noted: newly diagnosed GD, antithyroid drugs for less than 3 months. Generation of the TCR library employed RNA extracted from PBMCs. V lost 5 bases to trimming and J lost 5 bases, with 28 bases between them. CDR3 length: 18 residues. Investigators prepared the TCR beta libraries by applying iRepertoire HTBI primers and Arm-PCR of CDR3 regions. TCRdb re-derived calls from the multiplex PCR reads in MiXCR, one entry per CDR3 protein. The table shows about 440,000 distinct CDR3 sequences, with more than 12% occurring only once. This same sample was also part of a study on T cells in Graves' hyperthyroidism and ophthalmopathy.

The specimen comprised peripheral blood mononuclear cells (PBMCs), sampled at new diagnosis, from a patient treated with antithyroid drugs. The sequence was obtained from a woman under 40 with Graves disease. The chain carries TRBV12-3 or TRBV12-4 and TRBJ2-7; D is unresolved. CDR3 protein: CASSRSPTLSRGLDEQYF. The CDR3 bases are TGTGCCAGCAGTCGTAGCCCCACACTCAGCAGAGGTCTCGACGAGCAGTACTTC.